This section outlines one T cell receptor beta chain sequence together with its context. The sample originates from a study of blood T cell repertoires in COVID-19. Germline CDR1 reads MNHEY; CDR2 reads SVGAGI. Between the trimmed V and J ends, which lost 6 bases and 0 bases, there was a span of 14 bases. The CDR3 loop spans 15 amino acids. The table came from immunoSEQ multiplex PCR; TCRdb's copy has only in-frame clones and leaves some out. Among 540,000 or so clones listed, about 89% were seen once. This chain links TRBV6-5 with TRBJ1-1, with D possibly TRBD1 on 5 matching bases. The sample comprised peripheral blood. The receptor was isolated from a woman aged 45-65 years with COVID-19, enrolled during active disease. CDR3 DNA sequence: TGTGCCAGCAGCCCCGGGGGACTTTTGAACACTGAAGCTTTCTTT. This codes for CASSPGGLLNTEAFF.